The 32 T cell receptor beta chains listed next were all sequenced from one sample in a study of shared clonotypes between healthy human individuals. Measured with immunoSEQ multiplex PCR; TCRdb has only the in-frame clones, and not every one. The sample shows 2 million to 2.5 million clones, 93% of them seen only once. The source material was naive CD4+ T cells from PBMCs. Described subset: CD45RA+ positively selected. The receptors stem from a man between 18 and 29 years old in good health. Some clones in this sample may be carry-over from other donors' samples.

A word on this clone: Other DNA variants within this sample encode the same CDR3. The chain combines TRBV9 with TRBJ2-1; TRBD2 might be the D (6 bases). CDR3 length equals 11 residues. Trimming took 5 bases from V and 9 from J, leaving 9 bases between them. From germline, CDR1 is SGDLS and CDR2 YYNGEE. The CDR3 DNA reads TGTGCCAGCAGTGTGGGGGGTGAGCAGTTCTTC. This codes for CASSVGGEQFF.

This sequence joins TRBV29-1 and TRBJ2-1; TRBD1 or TRBD2 may be the D gene (5 bases each). The ends were cut back, 6 bases at V and 9 bases at J, with 12 bases in the middle. CDR1 and CDR2 from the germline V gene are SQVTM and ANQGSEA. This CDR3 has 11 residues. In DNA form, the CDR3 reads TGCAGCGTCCGAGGGGTTGGTGAGCAGTTCTTC. It codes for CSVRGVGEQFF.

The genes are TRBV7-6 and TRBJ2-5; D may be TRBD1 (6 bases). The CDR3 spans 15 residues. Trimming took off 7 bases at V and 4 bases at J, with 19 bases between the two ends. The germline CDR1 and CDR2 sequences are SGHVS and FNYEAQ. CDR3 sequence reads: CASTKLGAGVETQYF. The CDR3 DNA reads as TGTGCCAGCACCAAATTGGGGGCAGGGGTAGAGACCCAGTACTTC.

In regard to this clone: This same CDR3 is encoded by further DNA sequences in the sample. The chain joins TRBV29-1 to TRBJ1-1; the D gene is possibly TRBD1 (5 bases). Per germline, CDR1 SQVTM and CDR2 ANQGSEA. Trimming shortened V by 7 bases and J by 1 base, and 10 bases separated the two germline ends. The CDR3 runs to 12 residues. The CDR3 DNA sequence: TGCAGCGGGGGACGGGGGAACACTGAAGCTTTCTTT. Amino acids: CSGGRGNTEAFF.

This clone has just one count. The J gene is TRBJ2-5, the V gene TRBV19; weak D call: TRBD2 (5 bases). The CDR3 contains 15 residues. The germline V and J ends were trimmed by 5 bases and 1 base, with 14 bases remaining between them. The V gene's germline CDR1 is LNHDA and CDR2 SQIVND (reference sequence). The CDR3 DNA follows: TGTGCCAGTAGTCATACGGGGAAAGCCCAAGAGACCCAGTACTTC. This gives the protein CASSHTGKAQETQYF. The variable domain in full, with the rest retrieved from reference TRBV19 and TRBJ2-5, is DGGITQSPKYLFRKEGQNVTLSCEQNLNHDAMYWYRQDPGQGLRLIYYSQIVNDFQKGDIAEGYSVSREKKESFPLTVTSAQKNPTAFYLCASSHTGKAQETQYFGPGTRLLVL.

V and J are TRBV11-2 and TRBJ2-7, with D perhaps TRBD1 (6 bases). The ends were cut back, 1 base at V and 6 bases at J, with 13 bases in the middle. From germline, CDR1 is SGHAT and CDR2 FQNNGV. The CDR3 loop spans 14 amino acids. CDR3 in DNA: TGTGCCAGCAGCTTAGGGCAGGGGATGGGCGAGCAGTACTTC. Translating gives CASSLGQGMGEQYF.

V gene TRBV27 combines with J gene TRBJ2-2; D may correspond to TRBD1 or TRBD2 (5 bases each). CDR1 and CDR2 (germline): MNHEY, SMNVEV (reference sequence). The CDR3 is made up of 16 amino acids. V lost 2 bases, J lost 1 base, and 11 bases lay in between. CDR3 amino acids: CASSLKGTVNTGELFF. As DNA, the CDR3 is TGTGCCAGCAGTTTAAAAGGGACCGTGAACACCGGGGAGCTGTTTTTT.

V is TRBV7-6 and J is TRBJ2-1; TRBD2 matches at 8 bases. This CDR3 region has 16 residues. In germline, CDR1 is SGHVS, CDR2 FNYEAQ. V was clipped by 5 bases and J by 3 bases; unmatched bases: 9. This CDR3 is CASSLRTSINYNEQFF. The CDR3 bases are TGTGCCAGCAGCCTCCGGACTAGCATCAACTACAATGAGCAGTTCTTC.

The V and J genes are TRBV11-2 and TRBJ1-2; D not resolved. From germline, CDR1 is SGHAT and CDR2 FQNNGV. The V and J ends lost 0 bases and 3 bases respectively, with 11 bases between them. CDR3 length equals 15 residues. CDR3 protein: CASSLDHSLDYGYTF. In nucleotides, the CDR3 is TGTGCCAGCAGCTTAGATCACAGTTTAGACTATGGCTACACCTTC.

This chain uses TRBV28 with TRBJ1-5; 9 nucleotides agree with TRBD1. The V and J ends lost 6 bases and 2 bases, in that order; junction bases with no gene match: 8. There are 16 residues in the CDR3. Per germline, CDR1 MDHEN and CDR2 SYDVKM. CDR3 coding DNA: TGTGCCAGCAGAACAGGGGGCGGGCCTGGCAATCAGCCCCAGCATTTT. Translating gives CASRTGGGPGNQPQHF. The full variable domain, completed using reference TRBV28 and TRBJ1-5, is DVKVTQSSRYLVKRTGEKVFLECVQDMDHENMFWYRQDPGLGLRLIYFSYDVKMKEKGDIPEGYSVSREKKERFSLILESASTNQTSMYLCASRTGGGPGNQPQHFGDGTRLSIL.

This sequence joins TRBV27 and TRBJ1-5, with D possibly TRBD1 on 6 matching bases. The germline V gene has CDR1 MNHEY and CDR2 SMNVEV (reference sequence). The V end was cut by 6 bases, the J end by 2 bases, with 20 bases between. The CDR3 totals 17 residues. The CDR3 protein is CASRPGTPNRGNQPQHF. In DNA, the CDR3 is TGTGCCAGCAGGCCCGGGACACCAAATAGAGGCAATCAGCCCCAGCATTTT.

The chain uses TRBV29-1 and TRBJ2-3, with a possible D match to TRBD2 (7 bases). Germline V CDR1 and CDR2: SQVTM, ANQGSEA. The CDR3 contains 15 residues. V lost 4 bases and J 3 bases, leaving 17 bases between the germline ends. This CDR3 reads CSVGWGRGGTDTQYF. Written as DNA, the CDR3 is TGCAGCGTTGGCTGGGGCAGGGGAGGGACAGATACGCAGTATTTT.

The chain joins TRBV5-8 to TRBJ2-7; TRBD1 agrees at 8 bases. Trimming cost V 1 base and J 7 bases; bases outside gene matches: 10. Germline V CDR1 and CDR2: SGHTS, YDEGEE. The CDR3 spans 15 residues. CDR3 amino acids: CASSLYPGGEWEQYF. CDR3 nucleotides: TGTGCCAGCAGCTTGTATCCAGGGGGCGAGTGGGAGCAGTACTTC. The entire variable domain, with the rest obtained from reference TRBV5-8 and TRBJ2-7, is as follows: EAGVTQSPTHLIKTRGQQATLRCSPISGHTSVYWYQQALGLGLQFLLWYDEGEERNRGNFPPRFSGRQFPNYSSELNVNALELEDSALYLCASSLYPGGEWEQYFGPGTRLTVT.

The genes are TRBV5-4 and TRBJ2-2; TRBD2 matches 16 bases. Germline CDR1 SGHNT, CDR2 YYREEE (reference sequence). The CDR3 spans 17 residues. After removal of 3 bases from V and 3 bases from J, the junction contained 2 bases not matched to a gene. The CDR3 bases are TGTGCCAGCAGCTCGGGGACTAGCGGGAGGGACACCGGGGAGCTGTTTTTT. Translation: CASSSGTSGRDTGELFF. Full variable domain (rest looked up from reference TRBV5-4 and TRBJ2-2): ETGVTQSPTHLIKTRGQQVTLRCSSQSGHNTVSWYQQALGQGPQFIFQYYREEENGRGNFPPRFSGLQFPNYSSELNVNALELDDSALYLCASSSGTSGRDTGELFFGEGSRLTVL.

The chain joins TRBV18 to TRBJ1-2; D ambiguous. Germline loops: CDR1 KGHSH, CDR2 LQKENI. V lost 2 bases to trimming and J lost 6 bases, with 13 bases between them. CDR3 size: 14 residues. CDR3: CASSPRAVVDGYTF. The CDR3 DNA is TGTGCCAGCTCACCAAGAGCCGTTGTGGATGGCTACACCTTC.

This clone was found once. This sequence joins TRBV23-1 and TRBJ1-1; possible D gene TRBD1, 6 bases. TRBV23-1 is given ORF status, its function remaining uncertain. The CDR3 is 16 amino acids. The V and J ends lost 0 bases and 6 bases respectively, with 17 bases between them. CDR3 DNA sequence: TGCGCCAGCAGTCAATCCGCAGGGGAAAGGTACGCTGAAGCTTTCTTT. This translates into CASSQSAGERYAEAFF.

The chain uses TRBV7-2 and TRBJ1-1; no clear D. The CDR3 contains 12 residues. V was shortened by 1 base and J by 7 bases, with 7 bases between the two germline ends. Germline values: CDR1 SGHTA, CDR2 FQGNSA. This CDR3 is CASSLGWDEAFF. The CDR3 region has the DNA TGTGCCAGCAGCTTAGGGTGGGATGAAGCTTTCTTT.

This clone was observed a single time. The J gene is TRBJ2-3, the V gene TRBV7-9, with a weak D call TRBD2 (5 bases). Trimming stripped 3 bases from V and 3 bases from J, with 10 bases between. This CDR3 is built from 14 residues. The V gene's germline CDR1 is SEHNR and CDR2 FQNEAQ (reference sequence). CDR3 DNA sequence: TGTGCCAGCAGCTTCAAAGGAGGAACAGATACGCAGTATTTT. Protein: CASSFKGGTDTQYF.

The chain has TRBV5-1 and TRBJ2-2; D unresolved. Trimming stripped 1 base from V and 6 bases from J, with 10 bases between. CDR1 is SGHRS, CDR2 YFSETQ, per germline. The CDR3 is 14 amino acids. The CDR3, as DNA: TGCGCCAGCAGCTTGAGACGGGTTCCCGGGGAGCTGTTTTTT. It yields the protein CASSLRRVPGELFF. The variable domain in full, with the rest retrieved from reference TRBV5-1 and TRBJ2-2, is KAGVTQTPRYLIKTRGQQVTLSCSPISGHRSVSWYQQTPGQGLQFLFEYFSETQRNKGNFPGRFSGRQFSNSRSEMNVSTLELGDSALYLCASSLRRVPGELFFGEGSRLTVL.

As regards this clone: Different DNA sequences within this sample yield the same CDR3. The chain joins TRBV28 to TRBJ2-7, with D perhaps matching TRBD1 or TRBD2 (5 bases each). Germline loops: CDR1 MDHEN, CDR2 SYDVKM. This CDR3 contains 13 residues. The V gene lost 5 bases and the J gene lost 3 bases, with 11 bases spanning the gap. For the CDR3, the DNA is TGTGCCAGCAGTGAGGGCAGGGTCTACGAGCAGTACTTC. Translated: CASSEGRVYEQYF. The variable domain in full, with the rest retrieved from reference TRBV28 and TRBJ2-7, is DVKVTQSSRYLVKRTGEKVFLECVQDMDHENMFWYRQDPGLGLRLIYFSYDVKMKEKGDIPEGYSVSREKKERFSLILESASTNQTSMYLCASSEGRVYEQYFGPGTRLTVT.

This clone came up a few times. V is TRBV19 and J is TRBJ1-2; D uncertain. The V end lost 4 bases, the J end lost 0 bases, and 12 bases lay between the germline ends. Germline V gene data show CDR1 as LNHDA and CDR2 as SQIVND (reference sequence). This CDR3 is 15 amino acids long. The CDR3 DNA reads TGTGCCAGTAGTACTAAGGGTCTGGCTAACTATGGCTACACCTTC. This codes for CASSTKGLANYGYTF.

CDR3 residues: CASSDAGTSGRSRSYEQYF. The CDR3 nucleotides are TGTGCCAGCAGCGACGCCGGGACTAGCGGGAGAAGTAGGTCCTACGAGCAGTACTTC. The gene calls are TRBV5-6 and TRBJ2-7; 14 nucleotides match TRBD2. CDR3 length: 19 amino acids. Germline trimming cut 4 bases from V and 1 base from J; bases unmatched to any gene: 13. CDR1 is SGHDT, CDR2 YYEEEE, per germline.

The V call is TRBV27, the J call TRBJ1-2, with D perhaps TRBD1 (6 bases). This CDR3 is built from 15 residues. Germline V gives CDR1 MNHEY, CDR2 SMNVEV (reference sequence). With 3 bases removed from V and 7 bases from J, the gap between germline ends came to 18 bases. CDR3 sequence (DNA): TGTGCCAGCAGTTTCATTCCGACAGGCCGGCGTGGCTACACCTTC. This gives the protein CASSFIPTGRRGYTF.

The DNA of the CDR3 is TGCGCCAGCAGCACGGCCTGGACAGCCCAAGAGACCCAGTACTTC. Its translation: CASSTAWTAQETQYF. The V call is TRBV5-1, the J call TRBJ2-5; tentatively, D is TRBD1 (6 bases). CDR3 size: 15 residues. CDR1 is SGHRS, CDR2 YFSETQ, per germline. The V gene lost 4 bases and the J gene lost 1 base, with 14 bases spanning the gap. Complete variable domain (other parts from reference TRBV5-1 and TRBJ2-5): KAGVTQTPRYLIKTRGQQVTLSCSPISGHRSVSWYQQTPGQGLQFLFEYFSETQRNKGNFPGRFSGRQFSNSRSEMNVSTLELGDSALYLCASSTAWTAQETQYFGPGTRLLVL.

This clone was seen a single time. The chain employs TRBV4-2 and TRBJ1-2; TRBD1 matches at 8 bases. Germline V gives CDR1 LGHNA, CDR2 YNFKEQ. The CDR3 length is 18 residues. The V and J ends lost 3 bases and 5 bases, in that order; junction bases with no gene match: 17. The CDR3 DNA is TGTGCCAGCAGCCAGAGCCTAGGGGGCCAGGGACAGGTGTATGGCTACACCTTC. Its translation: CASSQSLGGQGQVYGYTF.

The chain recombines TRBV30 with TRBJ2-1; the D is unclear. Germline CDR1 reads GTSNPN; CDR2 reads SVGIG (reference sequence). V lost 5 bases and J lost 4, with 12 bases in between. This CDR3 has 13 residues. In nucleotides, the CDR3 is TGTGCCTGGGGGGTCCTGCGGTACAATGAGCAGTTCTTC. Its protein product is CAWGVLRYNEQFF.

The V and J genes are TRBV14 and TRBJ1-5; D gene unclear. V was cut by 4 bases and J by 7 bases, with 14 bases left in between. Germline CDR1 is SGHDN and CDR2 is FVKESK. This CDR3 region has 14 residues. The CDR3 spells CASSLSQRRQPQHF. Written as DNA, the CDR3 is TGTGCCAGCAGCCTAAGTCAAAGGAGGCAGCCCCAGCATTTT.

Comment on this clone: Within the sample, other DNA sequences also encode this same CDR3. This chain uses TRBV6-5 with TRBJ1-1; D uncertain. V was trimmed by 6 bases and J by 1 base, leaving 3 bases between them. This CDR3 region has 11 residues. The germline V gene has CDR1 MNHEY and CDR2 SVGAGI. The CDR3 nucleotides are TGTGCCAGCAGAGGGAACACTGAAGCTTTCTTT. Protein sequence: CASRGNTEAFF.

The chain carries TRBV5-1 and TRBJ2-3; D possibly corresponds to TRBD2 (5 bases). The germline gives CDR1 SGHRS, CDR2 YFSETQ. CDR3 size: 15 residues. The V end was cut by 3 bases, the J end by 0 bases, with 11 bases between. Here the CDR3 DNA reads TGCGCCAGCAGCTACGGGGTCAGAAGCACAGATACGCAGTATTTT. Translation: CASSYGVRSTDTQYF.

The chain couples TRBV7-2 to TRBJ1-1; D not resolved. The V end lost 0 bases, the J end lost 3 bases, and 11 bases lay between the germline ends. The CDR3 runs to 15 residues. The germline V gene has CDR1 SGHTA and CDR2 FQGNSA. CDR3 residues: CASSLARVQYTEAFF. DNA for the CDR3: TGTGCCAGCAGCTTAGCGCGGGTTCAGTACACTGAAGCTTTCTTT.

V usage is TRBV12-5 and J usage is TRBJ2-5; no reliable D call. Germline assignment: CDR1 LGHNT and CDR2 FRNRAP. CDR3 length equals 13 residues. Trimming pared 2 bases from V and 2 bases from J, leaving 6 bases between. The CDR3 reads CASGLTVQETQYF. CDR3 sequence (DNA): TGTGCTAGTGGTTTGACAGTACAAGAGACCCAGTACTTC.

As for this clone: Other DNA sequences in this sample translate to the same CDR3. The chain is built from TRBV9 and TRBJ2-1, with D possibly TRBD2 on 5 matching bases. This CDR3 comprises 16 residues. Trimming cost V 0 bases and J 0 bases, with 10 bases left between them. Looked up from germline, CDR1 is SGDLS and CDR2 is YYNGEE. CDR3 coding DNA: TGTGCCAGCAGCGTAGGTGGGAGTAGCTCCTACAATGAGCAGTTCTTC. This gives the protein CASSVGGSSSYNEQFF.